One sample yielded the 27 T cell receptor beta chains listed below, sequenced in a study of blood T cell repertoires in COVID-19. Method: immunoSEQ multiplex PCR; TCRdb's copy keeps in-frame clones and lacks some. The sample yields about 410,000 clones, under 90% seen once. The specimen was PBMCs or T cells enriched from blood (not recorded which). These receptors all stem from a young woman who had recovered from COVID-19.

V usage is TRBV15 and J usage is TRBJ1-5; TRBD1 aligns across 7 bases. This CDR3 is 15 amino acids long. Germline trimming cut 0 bases from V and 7 bases from J; bases unmatched to any gene: 6. Germline CDR1 and CDR2: LNHNV and YYDKDF (reference sequence). CDR3 sequence: CATSRDNRGGQPQHF. For the CDR3, the DNA is TGTGCCACCAGCAGAGATAACAGGGGCGGGCAGCCCCAGCATTTT.

This chain uses TRBV7-9 with TRBJ2-1; D is unclear. V dropped 2 bases and J dropped 12 bases, with 11 bases sitting between them. This CDR3 region has 12 residues. Germline-derived CDR1 and CDR2 are SEHNR and FQNEAQ (reference sequence). CDR3 loop: CASSLIMAGQFF. CDR3 bases: TGTGCCAGCAGCTTAATCATGGCTGGGCAGTTCTTC. Full variable domain (remainder filled in from reference TRBV7-9 and TRBJ2-1): DTGVSQNPRHKITKRGQNVTFRCDPISEHNRLYWYRQTLGQGPEFLTYFQNEAQLEKSRLLSDRFSAERPKGSFSTLEIQRTEQGDSAMYLCASSLIMAGQFFGPGTRLTVL.

V and J are TRBV7-2 and TRBJ2-6; 8 bases are shared with TRBD1. Germline CDR1 and CDR2: SGHTA and FQGNSA. This CDR3 region has 18 residues. Losses at the gene ends were 2 bases for V and 3 bases for J; bases not matched to a gene: 9. The CDR3 sequence: CASSLPTGGGYGANVLTF. The CDR3 DNA reads TGTGCCAGCAGCTTACCCACAGGGGGTGGGTATGGGGCCAACGTCCTGACTTTC.

In this sample, this clone turned up a few times. V is TRBV30 and J is TRBJ1-4, with D unclear. The germline V and J ends were trimmed by 0 bases and 4 bases, with 6 bases remaining between them. The CDR3 runs to 13 residues. Germline V lookup: CDR1 GTSNPN, CDR2 SVGIG (reference sequence). The CDR3 region is CAWSVQFNEKLFF. The CDR3 DNA sequence: TGTGCCTGGAGTGTACAGTTTAATGAAAAACTGTTTTTT.

The chain recombines TRBV19 with TRBJ2-3, with a weak D call TRBD2 (5 bases). The germline gives CDR1 LNHDA, CDR2 SQIVND (reference sequence). This CDR3 spans 15 amino acids. The ends were cut back, 6 bases at V and 6 bases at J, with 19 bases in the middle. The CDR3 here is CASRPALGSADTQYF. For the CDR3, the DNA is TGTGCCAGTAGACCTGCACTAGGGAGCGCGGATACGCAGTATTTT.

The chain joins TRBV2 to TRBJ2-7, with 8 positions matching TRBD2. Germline V CDR1 and CDR2: SNHLY, FYNNEI. J was trimmed by 12 bases and V by 4 bases; bases with no gene match: 11. The CDR3 has 13 amino acids. The CDR3 here is CASSATSGVPLYF. CDR3 in DNA: TGTGCCAGCAGTGCAACTAGCGGCGTCCCCTTGTACTTC.

This chain uses TRBV9 with TRBJ2-2; 7 bases line up with TRBD2. This CDR3 contains 15 residues. CDR1 and CDR2 from the germline V gene are SGDLS and YYNGEE. V was pared by 2 bases and J by 1 base, with 2 bases of the junction left unmatched. CDR3 coding DNA: TGTGCCAGCAGCGTCGGGGGGATGAACACCGGGGAGCTGTTTTTT. Protein product: CASSVGGMNTGELFF.

The CDR3 protein is CSVERTGIYGYTF. For the CDR3, the DNA is TGCAGCGTTGAGCGGACAGGAATCTATGGCTACACCTTC. This chain links TRBV29-1 with TRBJ1-2, with 7 bases identical to TRBD1. The germline V gene has CDR1 SQVTM and CDR2 ANQGSEA. Trimming at V came to 3 bases and at J to 4 bases, leaving 5 bases not matched to a gene. This CDR3 has 13 residues.

J is TRBJ2-3 and V is TRBV5-1; TRBD2 might be the D (5 bases). This CDR3 has 14 residues. Germline CDR1 is SGHRS and CDR2 is YFSETQ. V dropped 0 bases and J dropped 7 bases, with 12 bases sitting between them. DNA of the CDR3: TGCGCCAGCAGCTTGGATGATTCGGGGTATACGCAGTATTTT. Residues: CASSLDDSGYTQYF.

The chain carries TRBV19 and TRBJ2-2; tentatively, D is TRBD1 (6 bases). With 7 bases removed from V and 5 bases from J, the gap between germline ends came to 8 bases. This CDR3 is 12 amino acids long. The germline V gene has CDR1 LNHDA and CDR2 SQIVND (reference sequence). Here the CDR3 DNA reads TGTGCCAGTACAGGGGTGACCGGGGAGCTGTTTTTT. Translated, it gives CASTGVTGELFF.

CDR3 loop: CARIDRGWMNGYTF. The CDR3 bases are TGTGCCAGGATAGACAGGGGATGGATGAATGGCTACACCTTC. The chain carries TRBV2 and TRBJ1-2; 8 nucleotides align to TRBD1. V shed 9 bases and J 6 bases; nucleotides not matched to a gene: 12. Germline assignment: CDR1 SNHLY and CDR2 FYNNEI. This CDR3 spans 14 amino acids.

In its sample, this clone was seen a few times. CDR3 region: CATQDRGIRPQHF. The CDR3 bases are TGTGCCACCCAAGACAGGGGAATCAGGCCCCAGCATTTT. The chain links TRBV28 to TRBJ1-5; 8 nucleotides align to TRBD1. V was clipped by 10 bases and J by 9 bases; unmatched bases: 11. Germline CDR1 MDHEN, CDR2 SYDVKM. The CDR3 runs to 13 residues.

In this sample, this clone turned up a few times. The gene calls are TRBV7-9 and TRBJ2-2; D is possibly TRBD2 (6 bases). Looked up from germline, CDR1 is SEHNR and CDR2 is FQNEAQ (reference sequence). Deletions cut 5 bases from V and 1 base from J, with 17 bases between. The CDR3 length is 17 residues. The chain's CDR3 is CASSLRGSGKNTGELFF. CDR3 nucleotides: TGTGCCAGCAGCCTACGAGGTAGCGGAAAGAACACCGGGGAGCTGTTTTTT.

This clone was seen only a few times. V usage is TRBV28 and J usage is TRBJ2-1; 13 bases are a match to TRBD2. Germline values: CDR1 MDHEN, CDR2 SYDVKM. The CDR3 runs 16 residues. The V segment lost 7 bases and the J segment 7 bases; nucleotides outside the gene matches: 10. The DNA of the CDR3 is TGTGCCAGCACTGTAGGACTAGCGGGAGAAGAAAATGAGCAGTTCTTC. Translating it yields CASTVGLAGEENEQFF.

The rearrangement uses TRBV7-9 and TRBJ2-7; D might be TRBD1 (6 bases). The V and J ends lost 6 bases and 2 bases respectively, with 14 bases between them. This CDR3 contains 14 residues. Germline V gives CDR1 SEHNR, CDR2 FQNEAQ (reference sequence). The CDR3 protein is CASRDFRGTYEQYF. CDR3 in DNA: TGTGCCAGCAGGGATTTCAGGGGAACCTACGAGCAGTACTTC.

The chain joins TRBV30 to TRBJ2-2, with a possible D match to TRBD2 (5 bases). Trimming took off 5 bases at V and 2 bases at J, with 12 bases between the two ends. Germline V gene data show CDR1 as GTSNPN and CDR2 as SVGIG (reference sequence). The CDR3 extends over 14 amino acids. CDR3 protein: CAWEGRPNTGELFF. CDR3 nucleotide sequence: TGTGCCTGGGAAGGGAGACCTAACACCGGGGAGCTGTTTTTT. Full variable domain (rest looked up from reference TRBV30 and TRBJ2-2): SQTIHQWPATLVQPVGSPLSLECTVEGTSNPNLYWYRQAAGRGLQLLFYSVGIGQISSEVPQNLSASRPQDRQFILSSKKLLLSDSGFYLCAWEGRPNTGELFFGEGSRLTVL.

This clone was picked up one time. V usage is TRBV11-3 and J usage is TRBJ2-7; a possible D gene is TRBD2 (6 bases). This CDR3 has 12 amino acids. V lost 0 bases to trimming and J lost 6 bases, with 6 bases between them. Germline V gene sequence: CDR1 SGHNT, CDR2 YENEEA. CDR3 in DNA: TGTGCCAGCAGCTTAGAGGGGGGCGAGCAGTACTTC. It encodes CASSLEGGEQYF. Variable domain in full (rest from reference TRBV11-3 and TRBJ2-7): EAGVVQSPRYKIIEKKQPVAFWCNPISGHNTLYWYLQNLGQGPELLIRYENEEAVDDSQLPKDRFSAERLKGVDSTLKIQPAELGDSAVYLCASSLEGGEQYFGPGTRLTVT.

This clone was seen just once. The chain has TRBV6-4 and TRBJ1-2; 10 bases match TRBD1. This CDR3 spans 16 amino acids. Losses at the gene ends were 0 bases for V and 4 bases for J; bases not matched to a gene: 5. Germline assignment: CDR1 MRHNA and CDR2 SNTAGT. CDR3 in amino acids: CASSDSGQGLVYGYTF. CDR3 in DNA: TGTGCCAGCAGTGACTCGGGACAGGGGTTGGTCTATGGCTACACCTTC.

This rearrangement joins TRBV7-9 to TRBJ2-2; no reliable D call. Germline loops: CDR1 SEHNR, CDR2 FQNEAQ (reference sequence). V lost 1 base, J lost 0 bases, and 6 bases lay in between. This CDR3 comprises 15 residues. CDR3 loop: CASSLGLANTGELFF. The CDR3 DNA reads TGTGCCAGCAGCTTAGGTCTTGCGAACACCGGGGAGCTGTTTTTT.

The chain has TRBV5-6 and TRBJ2-7; D is uncertain. Germline V CDR1 and CDR2: SGHDT, YYEEEE. V was clipped by 2 bases and J by 1 base, with 13 bases between them. The CDR3 sequence is 15 residues long. CDR3 loop: CASSFVRVPSYEQYF. Here the CDR3 DNA reads TGTGCCAGCAGCTTTGTCCGGGTACCTTCCTACGAGCAGTACTTC.

This chain joins TRBV7-9 and TRBJ1-2; 7 bases match TRBD1. This CDR3 spans 15 amino acids. Per germline, CDR1 SEHNR and CDR2 FQNEAQ (reference sequence). The trim removed 2 bases at V and 7 bases at J, leaving 10 bases unmatched. CDR3 amino acids: CASSLSRGGASGYTF. CDR3 coding DNA: TGTGCCAGCAGCTTAAGCAGAGGGGGCGCGAGTGGCTACACCTTC.

The chain is built from TRBV20-1 and TRBJ2-1; D remains ambiguous. V lost 5 bases to trimming and J lost 8 bases, with 10 bases between them. The CDR3 totals 11 residues. Germline V gives CDR1 DFQATT, CDR2 SNEGSKA (reference sequence). CDR3 protein: CSARVFDEQFF. For the CDR3, the DNA is TGCAGTGCTCGGGTCTTCGATGAGCAGTTCTTC.

V and J are TRBV9 and TRBJ1-3, with TRBD1 matching over 9 bases. Germline V lookup: CDR1 SGDLS, CDR2 YYNGEE. V lost 4 bases and J lost 0; bases outside the gene matches: 5. The CDR3 contains 16 residues. CDR3 residues: CASSTGQGYSGNTIYF. The CDR3 coding sequence is TGTGCCAGCAGCACGGGACAGGGTTACTCTGGAAACACCATATATTTT.

The CDR3 DNA reads as TGTGCCAGCAGCCAATCGAAACCGGGACAGGGAACTGGACCCTACGAGCAGTACTTC. As protein: CASSQSKPGQGTGPYEQYF. The rearrangement links TRBV3-1 (or the pseudogene TRBV3-2) to TRBJ2-7; 9 bases are a match to TRBD1. V lost 2 bases, J lost 2 bases, and 16 bases stayed unmatched. The CDR3 consists of 19 residues. Per germline, CDR1 LGHDT and CDR2 YNNKEL (reference sequence).

The chain is built from TRBV7-9 and TRBJ2-5, with D possibly being TRBD2 (7 bases). The CDR3 is made up of 15 amino acids. Trimming took 5 bases from V and 1 from J, leaving 14 bases between them. CDR1 and CDR2 from the germline V gene are SEHNR and FQNEAQ (reference sequence). This chain's CDR3 is CASSRGAAVQETQYF. CDR3 sequence (DNA): TGTGCCAGCAGCCGGGGGGCCGCGGTCCAAGAGACCCAGTACTTC.

The DNA for the CDR3 is TGTGCCAGCAGCCGGACACACAATCAGCCCCAGCATTTT. Translating gives CASSRTHNQPQHF. The rearrangement uses TRBV7-6 and TRBJ1-5; tentatively, D is TRBD1 (5 bases). Trimming took off 5 bases at V and 3 bases at J, with 8 bases between the two ends. Germline values: CDR1 SGHVS, CDR2 FNYEAQ. The CDR3 has 13 amino acids. The full variable domain, with the rest looked up from reference TRBV7-6 and TRBJ1-5, is GAGVSQSPRYKVTKRGQDVALRCDPISGHVSLYWYRQALGQGPEFLTYFNYEAQQDKSGLPNDRFSAERPEGSISTLTIQRTEQRDSAMYRCASSRTHNQPQHFGDGTRLSIL.

The chain carries TRBV7-9 and TRBJ2-7; 7 bases match TRBD2. Germline CDR1 is SEHNR and CDR2 is FQNEAQ (reference sequence). V gave up 5 bases and J gave up 4 bases; unmatched junction bases: 17. The CDR3 loop spans 17 amino acids. CDR3 sequence reads: CASSRHHSGTNPYEQYF. The CDR3 nucleotides are TGTGCCAGCAGCCGCCACCACTCCGGGACTAACCCATACGAGCAGTACTTC.